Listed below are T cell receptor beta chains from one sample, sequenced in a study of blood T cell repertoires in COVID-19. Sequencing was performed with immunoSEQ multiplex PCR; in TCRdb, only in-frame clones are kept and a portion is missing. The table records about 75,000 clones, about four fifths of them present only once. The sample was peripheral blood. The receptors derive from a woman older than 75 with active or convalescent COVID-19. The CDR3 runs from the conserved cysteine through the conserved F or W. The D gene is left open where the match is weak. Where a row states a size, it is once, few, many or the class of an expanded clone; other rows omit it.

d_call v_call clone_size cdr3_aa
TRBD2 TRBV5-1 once CASSSTGGPYEQYF
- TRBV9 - CASSPVNTGELFF
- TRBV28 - CASEQTATDTQYF
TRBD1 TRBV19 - CASSPNPQGQIYGYTF
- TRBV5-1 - CASSSDTAGFGNTIYF
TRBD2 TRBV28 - CASSSLAGGVSEQFF
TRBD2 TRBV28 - CASAGVAKNIQYF
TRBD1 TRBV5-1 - CASSWGVRGNEQYF
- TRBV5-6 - CASRPTQGVIETQYF
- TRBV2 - CASSVRLEQYF
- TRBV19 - CATIPFPGGEQFF
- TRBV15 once CATSRDQGYGYTF
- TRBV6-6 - CASSYSSAGWNQPQHF
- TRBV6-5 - CASSYLRIADTQYF
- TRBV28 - CASSLRQGMGFDF
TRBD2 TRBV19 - CASSIAREGPYEQYF